This is a list of T cell receptor beta chains from one sample in a study of shared clonotypes between healthy human individuals. Data came from immunoSEQ multiplex PCR; TCRdb stores just in-frame clones and leaves some out. There are 450,000 to 700,000 clones in the sample; just under 97% occur only once, and about 0.11% lies in the top ten. The sample consisted of naive CD8+ T cells sorted from blood. These receptors were collected from a woman aged 25 to 39 in good health. Each CDR3 is given with its conserved first and last residue. Fields, in order: clone size, J gene, D gene, V gene, CDR3 DNA, CDR3 protein. The D gene is left open where the match is weak. Size tells how often a clone was seen (once, few, many) or the class of an expanded clone, and some rows leave it out.

clone size: few
J gene: TRBJ1-1
D gene: NA
V gene: TRBV7-6
CDR3 DNA: TGTGCCAGCAGCTCCCCCATGAACACTGAAGCTTTCTTT
CDR3 protein: CASSSPMNTEAFF

clone size: once
J gene: TRBJ2-1
D gene: TRBD2
V gene: TRBV19
CDR3 DNA: TGTGCCAGTAGGACTAGCGGCTACAATGAGCAGTTCTTC
CDR3 protein: CASRTSGYNEQFF

clone size: NA
J gene: TRBJ1-2
D gene: NA
V gene: TRBV29-1
CDR3 DNA: TGCAGCGTTGAAACATGGGGGGATGGCTACACCTTC
CDR3 protein: CSVETWGDGYTF

clone size: NA
J gene: TRBJ1-4
D gene: NA
V gene: TRBV10-3
CDR3 DNA: TGTGCCATCAGAGATAGAGAGGGTGAAAAACTGTTTTTT
CDR3 protein: CAIRDREGEKLFF

clone size: NA
J gene: TRBJ2-7
D gene: TRBD1
V gene: TRBV5-6
CDR3 DNA: TGTGCCAGCAGCTCGGACAGGGGAGACTACGAGCAGTACTTC
CDR3 protein: CASSSDRGDYEQYF

clone size: NA
J gene: TRBJ2-7
D gene: TRBD2
V gene: TRBV7-9
CDR3 DNA: TGTGCCAGCAGCTTCCCCGGGACTAGCAGTTACGAGCAGTACTTC
CDR3 protein: CASSFPGTSSYEQYF

clone size: NA
J gene: TRBJ1-5
D gene: NA
V gene: TRBV28
CDR3 DNA: TGTGCCAGCACAAAACCCCCTTGGCACCCAAATCAGCCCCAGCATTTT
CDR3 protein: CASTKPPWHPNQPQHF

clone size: NA
J gene: TRBJ2-7
D gene: TRBD2
V gene: TRBV5-4
CDR3 DNA: TGTGCCAGCAGCTTGCCTAGCGGCTACGAGCAGTACTTC
CDR3 protein: CASSLPSGYEQYF

clone size: NA
J gene: TRBJ2-7
D gene: NA
V gene: TRBV27
CDR3 DNA: TGTGCCAGCAGTTCTACCCCACTAGCAATGTCCTACGAGCAGTACTTC
CDR3 protein: CASSSTPLAMSYEQYF

clone size: NA
J gene: TRBJ2-1
D gene: TRBD2
V gene: TRBV5-6
CDR3 DNA: TGTGCCAGCAGCTTTCGAAGCGGGAGGAGATCCTACAATGAGCAGTTCTTC
CDR3 protein: CASSFRSGRRSYNEQFF

clone size: NA
J gene: TRBJ2-7
D gene: TRBD2
V gene: TRBV2
CDR3 DNA: TGTGCCGGCAGCCTAGCGGGAGGGCCTGGCGAGCAGTACTTC
CDR3 protein: CAGSLAGGPGEQYF

clone size: few
J gene: TRBJ2-2
D gene: NA
V gene: TRBV30
CDR3 DNA: TGTGCCTGGAGTGCAGGACCAAACCCGGGGGAGCTGTTTTTT
CDR3 protein: CAWSAGPNPGELFF

clone size: NA
J gene: TRBJ2-7
D gene: NA
V gene: TRBV6-5
CDR3 DNA: TGTGCCAGCAACCCTGCTTACTCCTACGAGCAGTACTTC
CDR3 protein: CASNPAYSYEQYF

clone size: NA
J gene: TRBJ2-1
D gene: TRBD2
V gene: TRBV5-4
CDR3 DNA: TGTGCCAGCAGTCCCCCCGGACTAGCGGGGTACAATGAGCAGTTCTTC
CDR3 protein: CASSPPGLAGYNEQFF

clone size: few
J gene: TRBJ1-2
D gene: NA
V gene: TRBV6-1
CDR3 DNA: TGTGCCAGCAGTGAAATGGACGGCGCTAACTATGGCTACACCTTC
CDR3 protein: CASSEMDGANYGYTF

clone size: once
J gene: TRBJ2-7
D gene: NA
V gene: TRBV6-1
CDR3 DNA: TGTGCCAGCAGTGAAGGTTATATCGGCGCGTCCTACGAGCAGTACTTC
CDR3 protein: CASSEGYIGASYEQYF

clone size: NA
J gene: TRBJ1-5
D gene: TRBD1
V gene: TRBV27
CDR3 DNA: TGTGCCAGCAGTTTATCCGCGGTCACAGGGGTCAATCAGCCCCAGCATTTT
CDR3 protein: CASSLSAVTGVNQPQHF

clone size: once
J gene: TRBJ2-7
D gene: NA
V gene: TRBV2
CDR3 DNA: TGTGCCAGCTCCACCACCGACGGCTACGAGCAGTACTTC
CDR3 protein: CASSTTDGYEQYF

clone size: NA
J gene: TRBJ2-5
D gene: TRBD1
V gene: TRBV10-1
CDR3 DNA: TGCGCCAGCAGTACCGGGACAGGGAGCGGAGAGACCCAGTACTTC
CDR3 protein: CASSTGTGSGETQYF

clone size: NA
J gene: TRBJ2-1
D gene: TRBD2
V gene: TRBV10-1
CDR3 DNA: TGCGCCAGCAGTGGGGGACTAGCAAATGAGCAGTTCTTC
CDR3 protein: CASSGGLANEQFF

clone size: once
J gene: TRBJ1-5
D gene: NA
V gene: TRBV6-1
CDR3 DNA: TGTGCCAGCAGAAAGGACCTCCTTAATCAGCCCCAGCATTTT
CDR3 protein: CASRKDLLNQPQHF

clone size: NA
J gene: TRBJ2-4
D gene: NA
V gene: TRBV19
CDR3 DNA: TGTGCCAGTTTGGGGGACATTCAGTACTTC
CDR3 protein: CASLGDIQYF

clone size: NA
J gene: TRBJ1-1
D gene: NA
V gene: TRBV6-5
CDR3 DNA: TGTGCCAGCAGTTACTCGGGCCACGACACGGTCACTGAAGCTTTCTTT
CDR3 protein: CASSYSGHDTVTEAFF

clone size: NA
J gene: TRBJ1-1
D gene: NA
V gene: TRBV27
CDR3 DNA: TGTGCCAGCAGCTCACACAGCCCCCGTGAAGCTTTCTTT
CDR3 protein: CASSSHSPREAFF

clone size: NA
J gene: TRBJ1-1
D gene: NA
V gene: TRBV19
CDR3 DNA: TGTGCCAGTACGGAGAACACTGAAGCTTTCTTT
CDR3 protein: CASTENTEAFF

clone size: NA
J gene: TRBJ1-3
D gene: NA
V gene: TRBV2
CDR3 DNA: TGTGCCAGCAGTGGGACCTTAGCTAACACCATATATTTT
CDR3 protein: CASSGTLANTIYF

clone size: NA
J gene: TRBJ1-4
D gene: NA
V gene: TRBV5-4
CDR3 DNA: TGTGCCAGCAGCTTGGAGGGGGGGACTAATGAAAAACTGTTTTTT
CDR3 protein: CASSLEGGTNEKLFF

clone size: once
J gene: TRBJ1-3
D gene: NA
V gene: TRBV9
CDR3 DNA: TGTGCCAGCAGCTATAGATACAAGAATTCTGGAAACACCATATATTTT
CDR3 protein: CASSYRYKNSGNTIYF

clone size: NA
J gene: TRBJ2-1
D gene: TRBD2
V gene: TRBV2
CDR3 DNA: TGTGCCAGCAGTGGGGGAGCGGGAGGGCACAATGAGCAGTTCTTC
CDR3 protein: CASSGGAGGHNEQFF

clone size: NA
J gene: TRBJ2-7
D gene: NA
V gene: TRBV28
CDR3 DNA: TGTGCCCTCAAAGCGGGCAGATCCTACGAGCAGTACTTC
CDR3 protein: CALKAGRSYEQYF

clone size: NA
J gene: TRBJ2-7
D gene: TRBD1
V gene: TRBV27
CDR3 DNA: TGTGCCAGCAGCCCCTCCCAGGGACAGGTTGCCCACGAGCAGTACTTC
CDR3 protein: CASSPSQGQVAHEQYF

clone size: NA
J gene: TRBJ2-3
D gene: TRBD1
V gene: TRBV27
CDR3 DNA: TGTGCCAGCAGCGCATTGGGACAGAAAACACCTAGCACAGATACGCAGTATTTT
CDR3 protein: CASSALGQKTPSTDTQYF

clone size: NA
J gene: TRBJ1-1
D gene: NA
V gene: TRBV7-9
CDR3 DNA: TGTGCCAGCAGCTTAAACCCAGAGAACACTGAAGCTTTCTTT
CDR3 protein: CASSLNPENTEAFF

clone size: NA
J gene: TRBJ1-5
D gene: NA
V gene: TRBV28
CDR3 DNA: TGTGCCAGCAGTTTGATCCGGACGAGCAATCAGCCCCAGCATTTT
CDR3 protein: CASSLIRTSNQPQHF

clone size: once
J gene: TRBJ2-7
D gene: NA
V gene: TRBV28
CDR3 DNA: TGTGCCAGCAGTCTGGACGACTACGAGCAGTACTTC
CDR3 protein: CASSLDDYEQYF

clone size: NA
J gene: TRBJ1-4
D gene: NA
V gene: TRBV7-8
CDR3 DNA: TGTGCCAGCAGCTTGTGGGCGGGTGCAACTAATGAAAAACTGTTTTTT
CDR3 protein: CASSLWAGATNEKLFF

clone size: NA
J gene: TRBJ1-5
D gene: TRBD1
V gene: TRBV7-8
CDR3 DNA: TGTGCCAGCAGCTTTCGGCAGGGACAGGCTCAGCCCCAGCATTTT
CDR3 protein: CASSFRQGQAQPQHF

clone size: NA
J gene: TRBJ2-6
D gene: TRBD1
V gene: TRBV13
CDR3 DNA: TGTGCCAGCAGCTTAGAGGGACAGGGTAGCTCTGGGGCCAACGTCCTGACTTTC
CDR3 protein: CASSLEGQGSSGANVLTF

clone size: NA
J gene: TRBJ1-1
D gene: NA
V gene: TRBV28
CDR3 DNA: TGTGGATGCACGATGAACAGGGCAAGGACTGAAGCTTTCTTT
CDR3 protein: CGCTMNRARTEAFF

clone size: NA
J gene: TRBJ1-1
D gene: NA
V gene: TRBV9
CDR3 DNA: TGTGCCAGCCGGGGGGTGGGCACTGAAGCTTTCTTT
CDR3 protein: CASRGVGTEAFF

clone size: NA
J gene: TRBJ2-2
D gene: NA
V gene: TRBV28
CDR3 DNA: TGTGCCAGCAGTTCTTCCCCCCTTTACACCGGGGAGCTGTTTTTT
CDR3 protein: CASSSSPLYTGELFF

clone size: NA
J gene: TRBJ2-7
D gene: NA
V gene: TRBV6-1
CDR3 DNA: TGTGCCAGCAGTGAAGCCGGCATTATCTTGGAGCAGTACTTC
CDR3 protein: CASSEAGIILEQYF

clone size: NA
J gene: TRBJ1-5
D gene: NA
V gene: TRBV5-8
CDR3 DNA: TGTGCCAGCAGCTTAGGGAGGGGGCCCCAGCATTTT
CDR3 protein: CASSLGRGPQHF

clone size: few
J gene: TRBJ1-1
D gene: NA
V gene: TRBV9
CDR3 DNA: TGTGCCAGCAGCGTAGTCCGAACGAACACTGAAGCTTTCTTT
CDR3 protein: CASSVVRTNTEAFF

clone size: once
J gene: TRBJ2-7
D gene: TRBD1
V gene: TRBV27
CDR3 DNA: TGTGCCACCAGTTCGGGACAGGGAAGGGGCGAGCAGTACTTC
CDR3 protein: CATSSGQGRGEQYF

clone size: once
J gene: TRBJ2-7
D gene: NA
V gene: TRBV5-6
CDR3 DNA: TGTGCCAGCAGCTACGGGACGGGCTACGAGCAGTACTTC
CDR3 protein: CASSYGTGYEQYF